Sequencing of this T cell receptor beta chain was carried out in a study of T cell responses to AZD1222 COVID-19 vaccine. With 4 bases removed from V and 5 bases from J, the gap between germline ends came to 10 bases. The germline gives CDR1 SGHAT, CDR2 FQNNGV. The CDR3 is made up of 13 amino acids. Study findings and constraints: Sampling that yielded the repertoires occurred only after the peak T cell response.

Clones were sequenced by immunoSEQ multiplex PCR, and TCRdb holds only the in-frame ones, with some missing. The data hold roughly 80,000 clones, with 90% observed a single time. This clone was seen once. No antigen is known for it. Here the sequenced sample was peripheral blood, taken on day 0 of AZD1222 vaccination. V usage is TRBV11-2 and J usage is TRBJ2-3; D unresolved. The receptor's source is an adult in good health. The CDR3 is CASSSQTVDTQYF. DNA of the CDR3: TGTGCCAGCAGCTCCCAGACGGTAGATACGCAGTATTTT.